The clone carrying this TCR beta chain occurred once. Its target is not known. The survey-level immunoSEQ assay was used. The table came from immunoSEQ multiplex PCR; TCRdb's copy has only in-frame clones and leaves some out. The sample has around 65,000 clones; more than 60% are singletons. This sample was included in a study of pediatric ulcerative colitis. Study-wide points: All ulcerative colitis patients, but no controls, carried two rectal clonotypes. In rectum, acute severe colitis had expanded clones and less diversity.

CDR3 size: 14 residues. V was clipped by 6 bases and J by 4 bases; unmatched bases: 7. Germline-derived CDR1 and CDR2 are ENHRY and SYGVKD. Before the diagnostic colonoscopy, ulcerative colitis patients were free of immunosuppressive medication. The origin of this receptor is a boy between 10 and 17 years old with moderate ulcerative colitis. The chain couples TRBV10-3 to TRBJ1-2, with 8 bases identical to TRBD1. Sequences were obtained from blood. The CDR3, as DNA: TGTGCCATCAGCGCTGGCGGGACAGGCTATGGCTACACCTTC. It encodes CAISAGGTGYGYTF.